The 29 T cell receptor beta chains below were found in one sample sequenced in a study of response to subunit inactivated influenza vaccine. TCRdb passed the RT-PCR reads through MiXCR, listing each CDR3 protein once. The top ten hold 11% of the sample, which has around 580,000 distinct CDR3 sequences, 13% to 15% seen once. The input for sequencing was PBMCs from blood, taken 11 to 12 days after vaccination. These receptors all come from a man in his fifties or sixties who received an inactivated influenza vaccine.

The chain recombines TRBV28 with TRBJ2-3; 9 bases align to TRBD2. This CDR3 is built from 15 residues. The trim removed 3 bases at V and 3 bases at J, leaving 4 bases unmatched. From germline, CDR1 is MDHEN and CDR2 SYDVKM. The CDR3 DNA is TGTGCCAGCAGTTTGCGGGGGGGCCTGACAGATACGCAGTATTTT. Residues: CASSLRGGLTDTQYF.

This clonotype was detected only a few times. The chain has TRBV9 and TRBJ2-1; 7 bases agree with TRBD1. The CDR3 runs to 15 residues. CDR1 is SGDLS and CDR2 is YYNGEE in the germline V gene. V trimming: 0 bases; J trimming: 4 bases; junction bases outside the gene matches: 4. CDR3 in DNA: TGTGCCAGCAGCGTAGTAGGGGGCGCTTACAATGAGCAGTTCTTC. Residues: CASSVVGGAYNEQFF.

V and J are TRBV7-3 and TRBJ2-5; D perhaps matches TRBD1 (5 bases). This CDR3 is built from 14 residues. Trimming pared 2 bases from V and 3 bases from J, leaving 10 bases between. From germline, CDR1 is SGHTA and CDR2 FQGTGA. The CDR3 here is CASSLGPGKETQYF. The CDR3 DNA follows: TGTGCCAGCAGCTTAGGGCCAGGGAAAGAGACCCAGTACTTC.

This rearrangement joins TRBV7-2 to TRBJ2-5, with D possibly matching TRBD2 (5 bases). CDR1 is SGHTA, CDR2 FQGNSA, per germline. Trimming stripped 5 bases from V and 1 base from J, with 11 bases between. The length of the CDR3 is 14 residues. As DNA, the CDR3 is TGTGCCAGCAGCGCGGGTGGGTTCCAAGAGACCCAGTACTTC. Protein sequence: CASSAGGFQETQYF. The whole variable domain, remainder taken from reference TRBV7-2 and TRBJ2-5, is GAGVSQSPSNKVTEKGKDVELRCDPISGHTALYWYRQSLGQGLEFLIYFQGNSAPDKSGLPSDRFSAERTGGSVSTLTIQRTQQEDSAVYLCASSAGGFQETQYFGPGTRLLVL.

The V and J genes are TRBV4-1 and TRBJ2-6; perhaps D is TRBD1 or TRBD2 (5 bases each). The ends were cut back, 8 bases at V and 4 bases at J, with 18 bases in the middle. Germline lookup yields CDR1 MGHRA and CDR2 YSYEKL. The CDR3 has 16 residues. CDR3 sequence: CASGGAGTIGANVLTF. The CDR3 nucleotides read TGCGCCAGCGGTGGGGCAGGGACGATCGGGGCCAACGTCCTGACTTTC.

The chain recombines TRBV9 with TRBJ2-1; 9 bases are shared with TRBD1. The germline CDR1 and CDR2 sequences are SGDLS and YYNGEE. This CDR3 contains 15 residues. V was clipped by 5 bases and J by 5 bases; unmatched bases: 8. CDR3 in DNA: TGTGCCAGCAGAGCCGGGACAGGGATAAACAATGAGCAGTTCTTC. Amino acid sequence: CASRAGTGINNEQFF.

This sequence joins TRBV10-2 and TRBJ2-1; D is undetermined. Trimming removed 4 bases from V and 8 bases from J, with 6 bases in between. CDR3 size: 11 residues. Germline assignment: CDR1 WSHSY and CDR2 SAAADI. CDR3 sequence: CASSGVHEQFF. CDR3 nucleotide sequence: TGCGCCAGCAGTGGTGTCCATGAGCAGTTCTTC.

This chain joins TRBV10-3 and TRBJ2-7; D is possibly TRBD1 (5 bases). The CDR3 is 15 residues long. Trimming cost V 0 bases and J 2 bases, with 11 bases left between them. Germline loops: CDR1 ENHRY, CDR2 SYGVKD. CDR3 nucleotides: TGTGCCATCAGTGAGTCTCACAGGACCGCCTACGAGCAGTACTTC. Translated: CAISESHRTAYEQYF.

V usage is TRBV5-1 and J usage is TRBJ1-2; D unresolved. Trimming pared 1 base from V and 7 bases from J, leaving 14 bases between. The CDR3 is 14 residues long. The germline V gene has CDR1 SGHRS and CDR2 YFSETQ. CDR3 nucleotides: TGCGCCAGCAGCTTGAATGTGGCAGGCCCTGGCTACACCTTC. This translates into CASSLNVAGPGYTF.

This clonotype turned up a few times. The rearrangement links TRBV10-3 to TRBJ2-1; possibly TRBD1 or TRBD2 for D (5 bases each). Germline V gives CDR1 ENHRY, CDR2 SYGVKD. The CDR3 loop spans 12 amino acids. Trimming cost V 4 bases and J 14 bases, with 15 bases left between them. Here the CDR3 DNA reads TGTGCCATCAGTGCGGGGCGAACCAGGGAGTTCTTC. Translating gives CAISAGRTREFF.

The chain couples TRBV7-2 to TRBJ2-1; perhaps TRBD2 as D (5 bases). Looked up from germline, CDR1 is SGHTA and CDR2 is FQGNSA. The V end was cut by 4 bases, the J end by 7 bases, with 17 bases between. This CDR3 spans 15 amino acids. The CDR3 protein is CASSYPLTGRNEQFF. CDR3 sequence (DNA): TGTGCCAGCAGCTATCCCCTGACGGGAAGGAATGAGCAGTTCTTC. Using reference TRBV7-2 and TRBJ2-1 for the parts outside the CDR3, the full variable domain is GAGVSQSPSNKVTEKGKDVELRCDPISGHTALYWYRQSLGQGLEFLIYFQGNSAPDKSGLPSDRFSAERTGGSVSTLTIQRTQQEDSAVYLCASSYPLTGRNEQFFGPGTRLTVL.

V is TRBV7-9 and J is TRBJ1-4, with a weak D call TRBD1 (6 bases). The CDR3 runs to 16 residues. Germline V gene data show CDR1 as SEHNR and CDR2 as FQNEAQ (reference sequence). V dropped 6 bases and J dropped 0 bases, with 14 bases sitting between them. The CDR3 DNA is TGTGCCAGCAGGTGCCGGGACAATGCAACTAATGAAAAACTGTTTTTT. This encodes CASRCRDNATNEKLFF.

This clonotype was observed a few times. The genes are TRBV12-3 or TRBV12-4 and TRBJ2-1, with D unclear. CDR3 size: 12 residues. V shed 6 bases and J shed 9 bases, with 12 bases lying between them. The CDR3 is CASRAIMGEQFF. The CDR3, as DNA: TGTGCCAGCAGGGCCATTATGGGTGAGCAGTTCTTC.

This clonotype was counted a few times. The rearrangement uses TRBV20-1 and TRBJ2-7, with 8 bases matching TRBD2. Germline trimming cut 6 bases from V and 3 bases from J; bases unmatched to any gene: 13. The germline V gene encodes CDR1 DFQATT and CDR2 SNEGSKA (reference sequence). The CDR3 length is 15 residues. The CDR3 coding sequence is TGCAGTGCACCCGGGGGGCGGGGGGCCAACTACGAGCAGTACTTC. As protein: CSAPGGRGANYEQYF.

The chain links TRBV6-1 to TRBJ2-5; TRBD2 matches at 7 bases. This CDR3 contains 13 residues. The J segment lost 7 bases and the V segment lost 6 bases, leaving 8 bases of the junction unmatched. CDR1 and CDR2 from the germline V gene are MNHNS and SASEGT. CDR3 residues: CASSLGVAGTQYF. The CDR3 nucleotides are TGTGCCAGCAGCCTCGGGGTAGCGGGGACCCAGTACTTC.

The V gene is TRBV4-3, the J gene TRBJ2-7, with D possibly being TRBD1 or TRBD2 (6 bases each). Germline V CDR1 and CDR2: LGHNA, YSLEER. V dropped 0 bases and J dropped 3 bases, with 12 bases sitting between them. This CDR3 has 15 amino acids. CDR3 DNA: TGCGCCAGCAGCCAAGAAACTAGGGGGGTCTACGAGCAGTACTTC. Translated: CASSQETRGVYEQYF.

The rearrangement uses TRBV7-8 and TRBJ1-2; 7 bases agree with TRBD1. Germline CDR1 is SGHVS and CDR2 is FQNEAQ. CDR3 length: 15 amino acids. Trimming at V came to 8 bases and at J to 0 bases, leaving 9 bases not matched to a gene. This CDR3 is CASGLRQGANYGYTF. In DNA form, the CDR3 reads TGTGCCAGCGGGCTTCGACAGGGAGCTAACTATGGCTACACCTTC.

The chain combines TRBV5-1 with TRBJ2-7; D is possibly TRBD1 (6 bases). From germline, CDR1 is SGHRS and CDR2 YFSETQ. The CDR3 loop spans 14 amino acids. The V end lost 3 bases, the J end lost 4 bases, and 14 bases lay between the germline ends. The CDR3 is CASSSSGEGYEQYF. CDR3 nucleotides: TGCGCCAGCAGCTCCTCAGGGGAAGGTTACGAGCAGTACTTC. The complete variable domain, with remaining parts taken from reference TRBV5-1 and TRBJ2-7, reads KAGVTQTPRYLIKTRGQQVTLSCSPISGHRSVSWYQQTPGQGLQFLFEYFSETQRNKGNFPGRFSGRQFSNSRSEMNVSTLELGDSALYLCASSSSGEGYEQYFGPGTRLTVT.

Only one count was recorded for this clonotype. This chain uses TRBV14 with TRBJ1-4; no firm D call. V was clipped by 5 bases and J by 8 bases, with 15 bases between them. The CDR3 is made up of 14 amino acids. In germline, CDR1 is SGHDN, CDR2 FVKESK. In nucleotides, the CDR3 is TGTGCCAGCAGCTATGGAATCGGAGGGGAAAAACTGTTTTTT. Protein sequence: CASSYGIGGEKLFF. The full variable domain, completed using reference TRBV14 and TRBJ1-4, is EAGVTQFPSHSVIEKGQTVTLRCDPISGHDNLYWYRRVMGKEIKFLLHFVKESKQDESGMPNNRFLAERTGGTYSTLKVQPAELEDSGVYFCASSYGIGGEKLFFGSGTQLSVL.

The chain combines TRBV7-8 with TRBJ2-7, with D perhaps matching TRBD1 (5 bases). Trimming removed 5 bases at V and 0 bases at J, with 26 bases between. The CDR3 contains 19 residues. Germline V gene lookup returns CDR1 SGHVS and CDR2 FQNEAQ. CDR3 nucleotides: TGTGCCAGCAGCCCGCGAACTGCAATCTGGACAAAGAACTCCTACGAGCAGTACTTC. This codes for CASSPRTAIWTKNSYEQYF.

This clonotype has just a few counts. This sequence joins TRBV5-1 and TRBJ1-1, with 7 bases that match TRBD1. The V and J ends lost 4 bases and 2 bases, in that order; junction bases with no gene match: 2. Germline CDR1 is SGHRS and CDR2 is YFSETQ. This CDR3 spans 13 amino acids. The CDR3 sequence is CASSRDSNTEAFF. The CDR3, as DNA: TGCGCCAGCAGCCGGGACAGCAACACTGAAGCTTTCTTT.

This clonotype was detected a few times. This chain joins TRBV11-2 and TRBJ2-2; 10 bases line up with TRBD2. Germline V gene sequence: CDR1 SGHAT, CDR2 FQNNGV. The CDR3 is made up of 15 amino acids. V lost 2 bases to trimming and J lost 5 bases; unmatched junction nucleotides: 2. This CDR3 reads CASSLSLAGTGELFF. The CDR3 DNA reads as TGTGCCAGCAGCTTATCACTAGCGGGGACCGGGGAGCTGTTTTTT.

This clonotype showed up many times. DNA of the CDR3: TGCAGCGTTGGGACAGGGTTTGGGGATCAGCCCCAGCATTTT. Translation: CSVGTGFGDQPQHF. The chain recombines TRBV29-1 with TRBJ1-5; 8 bases align to TRBD1. Germline loops: CDR1 SQVTM, CDR2 ANQGSEA. V shed 4 bases, J shed 5 bases, and the junction held 7 bases outside the gene matches. The CDR3 sequence is 14 residues long.

The V call is TRBV20-1, the J call TRBJ1-1; possible D gene TRBD1, 5 bases. The germline gives CDR1 DFQATT, CDR2 SNEGSKA (reference sequence). The CDR3 spans 14 residues. Trimming pared 7 bases from V and 4 bases from J, leaving 19 bases between. DNA of the CDR3: TGCAGTGTCCTCGCTAGGGGCCATGGCACTGAAGCTTTCTTT. It encodes CSVLARGHGTEAFF.

This clonotype was counted ten times or more. This chain uses TRBV14 with TRBJ1-1; the D gene is possibly TRBD1 (5 bases). Germline V gene sequence: CDR1 SGHDN, CDR2 FVKESK. Trimming cost V 1 base and J 10 bases, with 10 bases left between them. This CDR3 contains 12 residues. CDR3 coding DNA: TGTGCCAGCAGCCAAGGGCCAGGGCGAGCTTTCTTT. Translating it yields CASSQGPGRAFF.

This clonotype has at least ten counts. This chain connects TRBV14 to TRBJ1-1; D ambiguous. Germline loops: CDR1 SGHDN, CDR2 FVKESK. Deletions cut 0 bases from V and 10 bases from J, with 9 bases between. The CDR3 has 12 residues. The CDR3 loop is CASSQDRIGAFF. The CDR3 DNA sequence: TGTGCCAGCAGCCAAGATAGGATAGGAGCTTTCTTT.

This clonotype was counted a few times. The CDR3 reads CASRRTREQFF. Written as DNA, the CDR3 is TGCGCCAGCAGAAGGACCCGAGAGCAGTTCTTC. This chain connects TRBV5-1 to TRBJ2-1, with no clear D. V was cut by 5 bases and J by 10 bases, with 10 bases left in between. There are 11 residues in the CDR3. In germline, CDR1 is SGHRS, CDR2 YFSETQ. Full variable domain (outside the CDR3, taken from reference TRBV5-1 and TRBJ2-1): KAGVTQTPRYLIKTRGQQVTLSCSPISGHRSVSWYQQTPGQGLQFLFEYFSETQRNKGNFPGRFSGRQFSNSRSEMNVSTLELGDSALYLCASRRTREQFFGPGTRLTVL.

The sample holds one count of this clonotype. CDR3 in amino acids: CASSWGTGTPYEQYF. CDR3 nucleotides: TGTGCCAGCAGCTGGGGGACAGGAACCCCTTACGAGCAGTACTTC. The gene calls are TRBV11-2 and TRBJ2-7, with TRBD1 matching 8 bases. Germline V lookup: CDR1 SGHAT, CDR2 FQNNGV. The CDR3 length is 15 residues. J gave up 4 bases and V 4 bases, and 9 bases lay outside the gene matches.

A note on this clonotype: The junction differs from germline at one of its ends, possibly a read error. The chain links TRBV7-2 to TRBJ1-5, with D possibly matching TRBD1 (6 bases). CDR3 length equals 14 residues. Germline V gene sequence: CDR1 SGHTA, CDR2 FQGNSA. The CDR3 region has the DNA TGTGCCAGCAGCTTAGCAGGGGGTCCCCAGCGCCAGCATTTT. The encoded protein is CASSLAGGPQRQHF.